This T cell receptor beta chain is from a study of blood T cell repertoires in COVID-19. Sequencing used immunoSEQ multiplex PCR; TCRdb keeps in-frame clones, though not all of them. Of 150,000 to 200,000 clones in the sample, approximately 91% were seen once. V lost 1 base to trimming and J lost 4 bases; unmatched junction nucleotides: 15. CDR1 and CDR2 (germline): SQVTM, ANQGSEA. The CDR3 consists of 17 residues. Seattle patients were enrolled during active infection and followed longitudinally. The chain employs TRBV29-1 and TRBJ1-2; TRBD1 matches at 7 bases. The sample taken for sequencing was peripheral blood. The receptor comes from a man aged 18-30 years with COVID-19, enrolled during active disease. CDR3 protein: CSVEVRTGDALGYGYTF. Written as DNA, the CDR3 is TGCAGCGTTGAAGTTCGTACAGGGGACGCTCTAGGCTATGGCTACACCTTC.